The T cell receptor beta chain under discussion was sequenced for a study of T cell responses to AZD1222 COVID-19 vaccine (dated by TCRdb to the early 2020s). Describing the broader study: Because spike-specific TCR depth and breadth did not differ between the two schedules, AZD1222 recipients who got a second dose at roughly 4 weeks were pooled with those who got a second dose at roughly 12 weeks. TCR sequencing covered more than 230 trial participants: approximately 200 given two doses of AZD1222 and about 26 given two doses of MenACWY control vaccine. Trial participants were enrolled into age subgroups of 18-55, 56-69 and 70-plus years, which contained approximately 150, 30 and 60 TCR-sequenced participants, respectively. The study at large found these results: The 56-69-year group was small, and its depth increase did not reach significance, likely because of low power. Because no day 14 peak-response samples were available, the repertoires could be characterized only after the peak T cell response. Participants were mostly white British, with more females than males. The authors suggested clonal diversity may have been underestimated. A significant rise in spike-specific TCR breadth and depth was observed after two AZD1222 doses relative to day 0 and relative to MenACWY recipients. The vaccine-associated CD4 TCRs covered the entire spike protein, and the dominant responses fell in regions 160-218 and 743-854. Conclusions about previously exposed vaccinees are limited, since just 5 to 7 AZD1222 recipients were seropositive for SARS-CoV-2 at baseline. Epitopes outside the regions mutated in the B.1.351 and B.1.1.7 variants were reportedly recognized by nearly half of the unique spike-specific TCRs.

V loses 3 bases at its end and J loses 3 bases; junction bases beyond the gene matches: 0. From the cysteine through the phenylalanine, the CDR3 covers 13 amino acids. The kept DNA is CDR3 alone, 39 bases in frame from the first base. CDR1 and CDR2 (SGHTA, FQGNSA) derive from the germline V gene. The CDR3 regions of human TCRbeta chains were subjected to immunosequencing. The paper's processing steps were these. Repertoire TCRs were checked for matches against a reference library of SARS-CoV-2-specific TCRs that had been generated using the MIRA antigen-specificity platform. Breadth was defined as the fraction of unique TCRs that were SARS-CoV-2-associated. Depth was defined as the fraction of total T cells that were SARS-CoV-2-associated. Each spike-specific TCR was assigned to its reactive spike region and to a CD4 or CD8 class using the MIRA data. Log10-transformed breadth and depth values were compared by one-way ANOVA with Sidak's multiple comparisons tests. TCRdb stores this immuneACCESS table with in-frame sequences only. Part of the clones is absent; in the studies checked, under half of the shortfall reflects unresolved V genes, and no reason is known for the rest. The V and J calls and clone size come from that table; D and trimming were worked out from the DNA. Within this sample are about 180,000 clones, with 88% of them counted one time only. Approximately 8% of the sample is taken by the ten largest.

The time point tag for this specimen amounts to: baseline before first vaccination. Vaccinee samples came from UK trials COV001 and COV002, including a single-blind randomized controlled phase 2/3 trial of AZD1222 (ChAdOx1 nCoV-19) in healthy adults. For TCRbeta chain sequencing, PBMC samples from trial participants were taken at day 0 and at day 28 after the second dose. In regard to this clone: Its antigen is unknown. Base qualities are not recorded, but no much larger clone differs from it by a single base.

The source is an adult in good health. This receptor chain uses TRBV7-2 and TRBJ2-7, with 9 bases matching TRBD1. Specimen: peripheral blood, collected on day 0 of AZD1222 vaccination. The DNA reads TGTGCCAGCAGCTTGGACAGGGGCTACGAGCAGTACTTC. Its protein reads: CASSLDRGYEQYF.